The clone carrying this T cell receptor (beta chain) was counted only a few times. This specimen comes from a study of response to subunit inactivated influenza vaccine. TCRdb independently ran MiXCR on the RT-PCR reads; one entry per CDR3 protein. The sample lists approximately 700,000 distinct CDR3 sequences, approximately 15% occurring once. The CDR3 has 17 amino acids. Trimming removed 4 bases from V and 7 bases from J, with 20 bases in between. Germline V gene sequence: CDR1 SGHTA, CDR2 FQGNSA. The origin of this receptor is a man aged 50 to 59 who received an inactivated influenza vaccine. The rearrangement joins TRBV7-2 to TRBJ1-6; D is possibly TRBD1 (6 bases). The sample in question was PBMCs from blood, obtained 14 to 15 days before vaccination. CDR3 DNA sequence: TGTGCCAGCAGCTGGACCCCGTCGCAGGGGAAGAATTCACCCCTCCACTTT. Encoded protein: CASSWTPSQGKNSPLHF.